This TCR beta chain was sequenced for a study of blood T cell repertoires in COVID-19. Across the study: COVID-19 samples from acute and convalescent phases originated in the United States, Italy and Spain.

CDR1 SGHAT and CDR2 FQNNGV come from the germline V gene. The CDR3 spans 15 residues. The germline V and J ends were trimmed by 2 bases and 0 bases, with 8 bases remaining between them. The authors' processing: From reference gene primer amplification, estimates of nucleated cell counts were derived. Here immunoSEQ multiplex PCR was the method, and the copy in TCRdb shows in-frame clones only, minus some. V and J calls plus clone size are reproduced from that table; the DNA served to infer D and trimming. The sample holds about 170,000 clones, 90% seen once. Material for sequencing was peripheral blood. This clonotype was sampled from a man aged 50 to 59 with acute or convalescent COVID-19. The genes are TRBV11-2 and TRBJ2-1; possible D gene TRBD1, 6 bases. Here the CDR3 reads CASSLTGSSYNEQFF. The CDR3 DNA reads TGTGCCAGCAGCTTAACAGGGAGCTCCTACAATGAGCAGTTCTTC.